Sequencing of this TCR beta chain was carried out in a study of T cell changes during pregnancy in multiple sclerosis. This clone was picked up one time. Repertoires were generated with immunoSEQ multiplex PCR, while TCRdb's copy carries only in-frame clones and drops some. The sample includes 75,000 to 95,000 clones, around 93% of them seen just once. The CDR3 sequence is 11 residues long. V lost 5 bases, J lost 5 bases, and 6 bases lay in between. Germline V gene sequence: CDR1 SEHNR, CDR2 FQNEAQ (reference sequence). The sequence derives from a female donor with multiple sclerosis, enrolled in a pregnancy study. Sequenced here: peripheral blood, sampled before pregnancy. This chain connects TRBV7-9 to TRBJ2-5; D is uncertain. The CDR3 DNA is TGTGCCAGCAGCCCGAGGGAGACCCAGTACTTC. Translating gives CASSPRETQYF.